Below are 14 T cell receptor beta chains sequenced from a single sample in a study of shared T cell receptors in the human thymus. Method: immunoSEQ multiplex PCR; TCRdb's copy keeps in-frame clones and lacks some. The table has some 700,000 clones, approximately 90% seen once. The data also belong to a second study, concerning human thymus T cells.

Sequencing input: thymocytes. The receptors derive from a boy less than two years old with a congenital heart defect.

This clone showed up just a few times. This CDR3 is CASSATNTGELFF. The CDR3 DNA reads as TGTGCCAGCAGCGCGACGAACACCGGGGAGCTGTTTTTT. The chain carries TRBV5-4 and TRBJ2-2; D is unresolved. This CDR3 is 13 amino acids long. Germline V gene sequence: CDR1 SGHNT, CDR2 YYREEE (reference sequence). Trimming cost V 4 bases and J 0 bases, with 4 bases left between them.

The chain employs TRBV27 and TRBJ1-1, with 8 bases fitting TRBD1. The CDR3 totals 16 residues. V dropped 2 bases and J dropped 0; count of bases not matched to a gene: 5. The germline V gene encodes CDR1 MNHEY and CDR2 SMNVEV (reference sequence). The CDR3 bases are TGTGCCAGCAGTTTAGGCAGGGGGCGCCTGAACACTGAAGCTTTCTTT. Its protein product is CASSLGRGRLNTEAFF.

The V call is TRBV5-5, the J call TRBJ1-4; 8 bases are shared with TRBD1. Trimming removed 4 bases from V and 6 bases from J; junction bases left unmatched: 17. This CDR3 is built from 18 residues. Germline CDR1 SGHKS, CDR2 YYEKEE (reference sequence). The CDR3 loop is CASSRRTGKERVYEKLFF. The CDR3 DNA sequence: TGTGCCAGCAGCCGAAGGACAGGGAAGGAACGGGTCTATGAAAAACTGTTTTTT. Full variable domain (missing parts from reference TRBV5-5 and TRBJ1-4): DAGVTQSPTHLIKTRGQQVTLRCSPISGHKSVSWYQQVLGQGPQFIFQYYEKEERGRGNFPDRFSARQFPNYSSELNVNALLLGDSALYLCASSRRTGKERVYEKLFFGSGTQLSVL.

CDR3 protein: CASSELRGGYEQYF. The CDR3 nucleotides are TGTGCCAGCAGTGAATTACGCGGGGGCTACGAGCAGTACTTC. This rearrangement joins TRBV25-1 to TRBJ2-7; 7 positions match TRBD2. Germline V gene sequence: CDR1 MGHDK, CDR2 SYGVNS. CDR3 size: 14 residues. The V segment lost 1 base and the J segment 3 bases; nucleotides outside the gene matches: 3.

The J gene is TRBJ1-2, the V gene TRBV18, with a tentative D call TRBD1 (5 bases). V dropped 3 bases and J dropped 4 bases, with 12 bases sitting between them. Germline V gene sequence: CDR1 KGHSH, CDR2 LQKENI. The CDR3 is 14 amino acids. The CDR3 reads CASSPPTDPYGYTF. Here the CDR3 DNA reads TGTGCCAGCTCACCGCCGACAGACCCCTATGGCTACACCTTC.

About this clone: At the DNA level, this CDR3 is encoded by other sequences in the same sample as well. The V and J genes are TRBV5-4 and TRBJ2-5, with D hard to call. Trimming pared 4 bases from V and 4 bases from J, leaving 17 bases between. The CDR3 runs to 15 residues. CDR1 is SGHNT and CDR2 is YYREEE in the germline V gene (reference sequence). CDR3 loop: CASSVDSHVRETQYF. CDR3 DNA sequence: TGTGCCAGCAGCGTAGACTCCCACGTTCGAGAGACCCAGTACTTC.

The rearrangement uses TRBV18 and TRBJ1-1; D uncertain. CDR1 and CDR2 from the germline V gene are KGHSH and LQKENI. The V gene lost 0 bases and the J gene lost 1 base, with 12 bases spanning the gap. CDR3 length: 16 amino acids. The CDR3 loop reads CASSPPFSGPNTEAFF. As DNA, the CDR3 is TGTGCCAGCTCACCACCGTTCAGTGGGCCGAACACTGAAGCTTTCTTT.

The CDR3 DNA reads as TGTGCCAGCTCACGGGCGCCTCCGGCTGGTTCCACCGGGGAGCTGTTTTTT. Translation: CASSRAPPAGSTGELFF. The chain uses TRBV18 and TRBJ2-2, with no clear D. This CDR3 contains 17 residues. Per germline, CDR1 KGHSH and CDR2 LQKENI. Trimming removed 4 bases at V and 4 bases at J, with 19 bases between.

This clone was recorded a few times. The V and J genes are TRBV6-1 and TRBJ2-7; no reliable D call. With 6 bases removed from V and 3 bases from J, the gap between germline ends came to 18 bases. The CDR3 contains 15 residues. The V gene's germline CDR1 is MNHNS and CDR2 SASEGT. The CDR3 loop reads CASRVEALSLYEQYF. CDR3 coding DNA: TGTGCCAGCAGGGTAGAGGCTCTCTCCCTCTACGAGCAGTACTTC.

The chain links TRBV6-1 to TRBJ1-2, with TRBD1 matching over 12 bases. The CDR3 length is 15 residues. The V segment lost 3 bases and the J segment 6 bases; nucleotides outside the gene matches: 5. Germline V lookup: CDR1 MNHNS, CDR2 SASEGT. As DNA, the CDR3 is TGTGCCAGCAGTGAGGGGGACAGGGGGCGGGATGGCTACACCTTC. Protein: CASSEGDRGRDGYTF.

The rearrangement uses TRBV27 and TRBJ2-1, with TRBD2 matching 14 bases. The CDR3 has 16 residues. From germline, CDR1 is MNHEY and CDR2 SMNVEV (reference sequence). The V gene end was trimmed by 3 bases and the J gene end by 5 bases; junction bases not matched to a gene: 3. This chain's CDR3 is CASSFSGLAGDNEQFF. The CDR3 DNA reads TGTGCCAGCAGTTTCTCGGGACTAGCGGGAGACAATGAGCAGTTCTTC.

The chain is built from TRBV5-4 and TRBJ2-3; 7 bases fit TRBD2. Germline V CDR1 and CDR2: SGHNT, YYREEE (reference sequence). This CDR3 comprises 14 residues. V lost 1 base to trimming and J lost 5 bases; unmatched junction nucleotides: 4. CDR3 region: CASSLPSGLDTQYF. The CDR3 bases are TGTGCCAGCAGCTTGCCTAGCGGCCTAGATACGCAGTATTTT.

CDR3 DNA sequence: TGTGCCAGCAGCCAAGTGGACAGAAGGGGCACAGATACGCAGTATTTT. This encodes CASSQVDRRGTDTQYF. This rearrangement joins TRBV14 to TRBJ2-3, with D perhaps matching TRBD1 (6 bases). CDR3 length equals 16 residues. Deletions cut 1 base from V and 1 base from J, with 12 bases between. Germline CDR1 reads SGHDN; CDR2 reads FVKESK.

The chain links TRBV27 to TRBJ2-7, with 13 nucleotides matching TRBD2. After removal of 2 bases from V and 4 bases from J, the junction contained 2 bases not matched to a gene. Germline values: CDR1 MNHEY, CDR2 SMNVEV (reference sequence). The CDR3 loop spans 15 amino acids. The CDR3 loop is CASSLKLAGGYEQYF. As DNA, the CDR3 is TGTGCCAGCAGTTTAAAACTAGCGGGAGGGTACGAGCAGTACTTC.